Sequencing of this TCR beta chain was carried out in a study of post-analysis software for immune sequencing data. In regard to this clonotype: Its antigen is not identified.

Overall study results and limits: Roughly five TRBV segments appeared more often in patients than in controls, and TRBV5-6, TRBV5-1 and TRBV20-1 were among these. Versus controls, multiple sclerosis patients showed significantly lower diversity (normalized Chao1).

cDNA libraries for TCR beta contained unique molecular identifiers. T cells numbering about 0.85 to 10 million yielded cDNA molecules that totaled some 500,000. MiXCR, run by TCRdb on the PCR reads, gives a single entry per CDR3 protein. The repertoire holds under 900,000 distinct CDR3 sequences, with approximately 53% as singletons. The CDR3 is 14 amino acids. Germline CDR1 is SEHNR and CDR2 is FQNEAQ (reference sequence). The V and J ends lost 5 bases and 0 bases respectively, with 10 bases between them. This chain links TRBV7-9 with TRBJ2-5, with D perhaps matching TRBD2 (6 bases). Sequences were obtained from blood. This clonotype originated in a girl aged 5-17 years with multiple sclerosis. CDR3 nucleotides: TGTGCCAGCAGCCATCTAGCGAACCAAGAGACCCAGTACTTC. Its translation is CASSHLANQETQYF.